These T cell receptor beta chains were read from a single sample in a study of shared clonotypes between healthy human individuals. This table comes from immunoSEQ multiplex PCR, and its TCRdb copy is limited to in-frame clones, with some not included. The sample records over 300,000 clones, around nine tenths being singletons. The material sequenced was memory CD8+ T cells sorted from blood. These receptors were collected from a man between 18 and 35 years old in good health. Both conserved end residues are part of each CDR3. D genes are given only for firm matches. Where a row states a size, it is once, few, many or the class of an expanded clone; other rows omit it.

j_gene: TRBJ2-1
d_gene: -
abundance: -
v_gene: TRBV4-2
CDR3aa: CASSPRAALVLPTGEQFF
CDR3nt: TGTGCCAGCAGCCCCCGGGCAGCCCTCGTCTTACCTACAGGTGAGCAGTTCTTC

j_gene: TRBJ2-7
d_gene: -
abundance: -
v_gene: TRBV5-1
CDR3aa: CASSGPNGPYEQYF
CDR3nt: TGCGCCAGCAGCGGACCGAATGGACCCTACGAGCAGTACTTC

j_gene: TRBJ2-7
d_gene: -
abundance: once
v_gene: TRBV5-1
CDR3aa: CASRGDSYEQYF
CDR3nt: TGCGCCAGCAGGGGGGACTCCTACGAGCAGTACTTC

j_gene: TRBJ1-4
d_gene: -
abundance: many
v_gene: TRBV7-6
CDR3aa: CASSLGETNEKLFF
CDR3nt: TGTGCCAGCAGCTTAGGGGAAACTAATGAAAAACTGTTTTTT

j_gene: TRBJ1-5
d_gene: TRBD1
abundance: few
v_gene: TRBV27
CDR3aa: CASSLQGPDQPQHF
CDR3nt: TGTGCCAGCAGTCTACAGGGGCCGGATCAGCCCCAGCATTTT

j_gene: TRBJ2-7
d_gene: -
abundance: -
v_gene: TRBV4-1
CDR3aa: CASSQEPGTYEQYF
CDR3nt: TGCGCCAGCAGCCAAGAACCGGGAACCTACGAGCAGTACTTC

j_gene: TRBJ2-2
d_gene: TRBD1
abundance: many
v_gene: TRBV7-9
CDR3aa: CASSYRGHTGELFF
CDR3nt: TGTGCCAGCAGCTACAGGGGGCACACCGGGGAGCTGTTTTTT

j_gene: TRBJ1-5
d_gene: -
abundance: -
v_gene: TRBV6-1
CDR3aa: CASSEATHQPQHF
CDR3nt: TGTGCCAGCAGTGAAGCTACCCATCAGCCCCAGCATTTT

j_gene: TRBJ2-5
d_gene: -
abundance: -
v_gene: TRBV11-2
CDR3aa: CASSLDQETQYF
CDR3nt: TGTGCCAGCAGCTTAGATCAAGAGACCCAGTACTTC

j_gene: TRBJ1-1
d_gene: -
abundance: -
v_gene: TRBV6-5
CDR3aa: CASSYVGPNTEAFF
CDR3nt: TGTGCCAGCAGTTACGTCGGACCAAACACTGAAGCTTTCTTT

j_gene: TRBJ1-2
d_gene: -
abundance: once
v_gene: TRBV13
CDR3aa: CASSLVAPSYGYTF
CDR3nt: TGTGCCAGCAGCTTAGTGGCACCGAGCTATGGCTACACCTTC

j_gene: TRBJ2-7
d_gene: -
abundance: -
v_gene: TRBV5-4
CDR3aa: CASSFQAYEQYF
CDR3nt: TGTGCCAGCAGCTTCCAGGCCTACGAGCAGTACTTC

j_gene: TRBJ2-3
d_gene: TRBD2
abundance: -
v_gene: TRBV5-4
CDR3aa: CASSLAYELAGEDTQYF
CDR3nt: TGTGCCAGCAGCTTGGCTTATGAGCTAGCGGGAGAAGATACGCAGTATTTT

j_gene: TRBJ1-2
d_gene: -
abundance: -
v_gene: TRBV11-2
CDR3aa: CASSLDSGYFSMTSGYTF
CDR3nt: TGTGCCAGCAGCTTAGACAGTGGGTACTTTTCTATGACTAGTGGCTACACCTTC

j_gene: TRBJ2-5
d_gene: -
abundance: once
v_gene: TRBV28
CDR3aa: CASNPVGGVETQYF
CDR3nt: TGTGCCAGCAATCCGGTCGGAGGGGTAGAGACCCAGTACTTC

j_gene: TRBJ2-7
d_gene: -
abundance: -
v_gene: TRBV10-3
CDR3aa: CAISEATGHEQYF
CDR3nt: TGTGCCATCAGTGAGGCTACAGGGCACGAGCAGTACTTC

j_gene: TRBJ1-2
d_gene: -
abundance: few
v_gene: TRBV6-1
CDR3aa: CASSGDGKGYTF
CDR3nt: TGTGCCAGCAGTGGTGACGGGAAAGGCTACACCTTC

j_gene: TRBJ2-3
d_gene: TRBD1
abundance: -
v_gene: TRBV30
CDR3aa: CAWSGTGVTDTQYF
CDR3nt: TGTGCCTGGAGTGGGACAGGGGTGACAGATACGCAGTATTTT

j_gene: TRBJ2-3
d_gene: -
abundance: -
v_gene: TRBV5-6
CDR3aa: CASSLPDSYTQYF
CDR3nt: TGTGCCAGCAGCTTACCGGACAGTTATACGCAGTATTTT

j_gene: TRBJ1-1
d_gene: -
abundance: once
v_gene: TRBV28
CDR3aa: CASSSYMNTEAFF
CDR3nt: TGTGCCAGCAGTTCCTACATGAACACTGAAGCTTTCTTT

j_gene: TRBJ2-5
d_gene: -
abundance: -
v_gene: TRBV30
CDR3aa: CAWSGPGQYF
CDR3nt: TGTGCCTGGAGTGGCCCCGGCCAGTACTTC

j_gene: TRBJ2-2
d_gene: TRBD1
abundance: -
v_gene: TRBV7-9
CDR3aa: CASSPRTGPSGELFF
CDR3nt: TGTGCCAGCAGCCCAAGGACAGGGCCCTCCGGGGAGCTGTTTTTT

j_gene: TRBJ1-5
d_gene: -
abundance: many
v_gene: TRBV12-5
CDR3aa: CASGLPISREPQHF
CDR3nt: TGTGCTAGTGGTTTGCCGATCTCCAGGGAGCCCCAGCATTTT

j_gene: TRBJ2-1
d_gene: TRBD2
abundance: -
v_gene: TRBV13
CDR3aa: CASSSTSGVYNEQFF
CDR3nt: TGTGCCAGCAGCTCGACTAGCGGGGTATACAATGAGCAGTTCTTC

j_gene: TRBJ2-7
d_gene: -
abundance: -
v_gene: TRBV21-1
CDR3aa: CASSKSVAGGLYEQYF
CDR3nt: TGTGCCAGCAGCAAAAGCGTAGCGGGAGGGCTCTACGAGCAGTACTTC

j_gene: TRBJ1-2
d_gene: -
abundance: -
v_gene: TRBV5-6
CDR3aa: CASSMVWGYTF
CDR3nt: TGTGCCAGCAGCATGGTGTGGGGCTACACCTTC

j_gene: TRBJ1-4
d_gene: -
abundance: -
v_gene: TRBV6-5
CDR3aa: CASSYSREGGEKLFF
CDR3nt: TGTGCCAGCAGTTACTCGAGGGAGGGGGGCGAAAAACTGTTTTTT

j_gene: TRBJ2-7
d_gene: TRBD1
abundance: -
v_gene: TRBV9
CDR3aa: CASSVGQGGYEQYF
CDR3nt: TGTGCCAGCAGCGTAGGACAGGGCGGGTACGAGCAGTACTTC

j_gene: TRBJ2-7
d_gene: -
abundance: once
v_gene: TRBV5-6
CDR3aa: CASSSPIWGRLYYEQYF
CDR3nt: TGTGCCAGCAGCTCGCCCATCTGGGGGAGGTTATACTACGAGCAGTACTTC

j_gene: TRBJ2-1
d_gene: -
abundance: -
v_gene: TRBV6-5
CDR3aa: CASQFALYNEQFF
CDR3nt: TGTGCCAGCCAATTCGCCCTTTACAATGAGCAGTTCTTC

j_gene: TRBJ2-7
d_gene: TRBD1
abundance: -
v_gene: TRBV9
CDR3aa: CASSGDQTGGEQYF
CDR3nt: TGTGCCAGCAGCGGAGACCAAACAGGGGGGGAGCAGTACTTC

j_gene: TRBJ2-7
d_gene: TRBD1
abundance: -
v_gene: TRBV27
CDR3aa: CASQGANYEQYF
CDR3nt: TGTGCCAGCCAGGGGGCAAACTACGAGCAGTACTTC

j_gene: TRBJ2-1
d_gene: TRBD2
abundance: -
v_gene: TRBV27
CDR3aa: CASSLTSGTSYNEQFF
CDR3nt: TGTGCCAGCAGCTTGACTAGCGGGACTTCCTACAATGAGCAGTTCTTC

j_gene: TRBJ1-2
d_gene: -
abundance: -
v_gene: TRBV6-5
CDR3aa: CASSYSTGETAYGYTF
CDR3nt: TGTGCCAGCAGTTACTCGACAGGAGAAACCGCCTATGGCTACACCTTC

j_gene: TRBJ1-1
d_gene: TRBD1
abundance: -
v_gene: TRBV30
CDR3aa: CAWGRDSLNTEAFF
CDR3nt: TGTGCCTGGGGGAGGGACAGCTTGAACACTGAAGCTTTCTTT

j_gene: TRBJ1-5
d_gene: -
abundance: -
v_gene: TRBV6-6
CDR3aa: CASSQLQNSNQPQHF
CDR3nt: TGTGCCAGCAGTCAGCTACAGAATAGCAATCAGCCCCAGCATTTT

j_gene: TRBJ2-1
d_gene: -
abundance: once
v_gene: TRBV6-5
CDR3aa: CASSRDIPYNEQFF
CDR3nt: TGTGCCAGCAGCCGGGACATTCCCTACAATGAGCAGTTCTTC

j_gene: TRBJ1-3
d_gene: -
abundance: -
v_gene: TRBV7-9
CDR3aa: CASRSGDGNTIYF
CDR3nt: TGTGCCAGCAGATCCGGGGACGGAAACACCATATATTTT

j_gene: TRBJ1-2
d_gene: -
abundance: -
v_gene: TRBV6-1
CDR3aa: CASSEGVNYGYTF
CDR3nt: TGTGCCAGCAGTGAGGGGGTTAACTATGGCTACACCTTC

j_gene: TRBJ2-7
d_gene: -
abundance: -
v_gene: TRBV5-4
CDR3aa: CASSLGTSSYEQYF
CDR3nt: TGTGCCAGCAGCTTGGGTACGAGCTCCTACGAGCAGTACTTC

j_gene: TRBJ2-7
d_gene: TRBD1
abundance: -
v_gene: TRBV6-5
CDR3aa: CASSSTGGYEQYF
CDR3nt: TGTGCCAGCAGTTCGACAGGGGGCTACGAGCAGTACTTC

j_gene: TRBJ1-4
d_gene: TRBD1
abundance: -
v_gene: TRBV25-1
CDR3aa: CASSAGQGSNEKLFF
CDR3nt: TGTGCCAGCAGTGCTGGACAGGGCTCTAATGAAAAACTGTTTTTT

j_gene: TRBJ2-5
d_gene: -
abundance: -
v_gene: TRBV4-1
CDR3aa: CASSQDHASVQETQYF
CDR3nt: TGCGCCAGCAGCCAAGATCACGCCAGCGTGCAAGAGACCCAGTACTTC

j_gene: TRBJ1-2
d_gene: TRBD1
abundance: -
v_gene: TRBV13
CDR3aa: CASSWTGVGYTF
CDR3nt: TGTGCCAGCAGCTGGACAGGGGTAGGCTACACCTTC

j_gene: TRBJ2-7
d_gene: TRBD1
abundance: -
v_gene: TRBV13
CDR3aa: CASSATGSEQYF
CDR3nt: TGTGCCAGCAGCGCGACAGGGAGCGAGCAGTACTTC

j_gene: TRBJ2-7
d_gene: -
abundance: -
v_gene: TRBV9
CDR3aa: CASSVGGDGTYEQYF
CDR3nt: TGTGCCAGCAGCGTAGGGGGTGACGGAACCTACGAGCAGTACTTC

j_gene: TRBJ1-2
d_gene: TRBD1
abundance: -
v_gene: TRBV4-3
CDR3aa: CASSHQGQGAPSNYGYTF
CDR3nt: TGCGCCAGCAGCCACCAGGGACAGGGGGCTCCATCGAACTATGGCTACACCTTC

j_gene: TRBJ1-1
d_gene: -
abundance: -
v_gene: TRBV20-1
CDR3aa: CSAVGTEAFF
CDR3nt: TGCAGTGCTGTCGGTACTGAAGCTTTCTTT

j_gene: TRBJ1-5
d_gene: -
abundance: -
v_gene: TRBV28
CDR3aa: CASTTGPRIRAQHF
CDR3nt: TGTGCCAGCACAACAGGGCCGCGAATCAGGGCCCAGCATTTT

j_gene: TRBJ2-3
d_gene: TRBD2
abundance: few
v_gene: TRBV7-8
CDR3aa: CASSLSGGADTQYF
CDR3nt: TGTGCCAGCAGCTTATCGGGGGGGGCTGATACGCAGTATTTT

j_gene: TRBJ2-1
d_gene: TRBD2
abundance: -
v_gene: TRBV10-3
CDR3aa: CAINPSGISYNEQFF
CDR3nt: TGTGCCATCAATCCTAGCGGGATCTCCTACAATGAGCAGTTCTTC

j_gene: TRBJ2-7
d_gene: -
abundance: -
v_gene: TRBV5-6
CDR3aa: CASAIFETPPYEQYF
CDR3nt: TGTGCCAGTGCTATCTTCGAGACCCCTCCTTACGAGCAGTACTTC

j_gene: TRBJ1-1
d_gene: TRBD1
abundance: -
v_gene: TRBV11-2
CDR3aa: CASSLGDRGPGAEAFF
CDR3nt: TGTGCCAGCAGCTTGGGCGACAGGGGGCCGGGGGCTGAAGCTTTCTTT

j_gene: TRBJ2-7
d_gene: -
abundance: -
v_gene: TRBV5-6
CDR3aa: CASSFEGTYEQYF
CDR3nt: TGTGCCAGCAGCTTTGAGGGGACCTACGAGCAGTACTTC

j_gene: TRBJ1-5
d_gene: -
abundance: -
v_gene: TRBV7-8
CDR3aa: CASSLAGETQHF
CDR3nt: TGTGCCAGCAGCTTAGCGGGAGAGACCCAGCATTTT